These T cell receptor beta chains were read from a single sample in a study of chemoradiotherapy in HPV16-positive cancers. The method was immunoSEQ multiplex PCR; TCRdb's version includes in-frame clones alone and lacks a portion of them. The sample has tens of thousands of clones, 92% seen once; the top ten hold about a sixth. The source was blood, collected from a patient who underwent chemoradiotherapy. These receptors all come from a human donor with HPV-associated anogenital cancer. Each CDR3 is given with its conserved first and last residue. The D gene is left open where the match is weak. Not all rows give a size; the values are once, few, many and, for expanded clones, a class.

14	TRBJ2-1	TRBD1	TRBV7-2	-	TGTGCCAGCAGCCCGGGACAGGCTTGGAGTGAGCAGTTCTTC	CASSPGQAWSEQFF
11	TRBJ2-7	-	TRBV29-1	-	TGCAGCGTTGAGAGAAACTACGAGCAGTACTTC	CSVERNYEQYF
15	TRBJ2-5	-	TRBV7-9	-	TGTGCCAGCAGCTTATACGAAGGGGGTCAAGAGACCCAGTACTTC	CASSLYEGGQETQYF
15	TRBJ1-1	-	TRBV4-1	-	TGCGCCAGCAGCCAAGAAGAGACAGCGAACACTGAAGCTTTCTTT	CASSQEETANTEAFF
11	TRBJ2-7	-	TRBV10-3	-	TGTGCCATCAGTGAGTTCTCCGAGCAGTACTTC	CAISEFSEQYF
16	TRBJ2-3	TRBD2	TRBV15	-	TGTGCCACCAGCGGGGTAAGGACTAGCCGGGAAGATACGCAGTATTTT	CATSGVRTSREDTQYF
15	TRBJ2-7	-	TRBV6-6	-	TGTGCCACCCTTGACAGATCTTCCAGCTCCTACGAGCAGTACTTC	CATLDRSSSSYEQYF
12	TRBJ1-5	-	TRBV19	-	TGTGCCAGTAGTATAGGGAATCAGCCCCAGCATTTT	CASSIGNQPQHF
13	TRBJ2-1	-	TRBV7-9	once	TGTGCCAGCGGATGGGAAGCCTACAATGAGCAGTTCTTC	CASGWEAYNEQFF
19	TRBJ2-7	TRBD1	TRBV27	-	TGTGCCAGCAGTTTAGGTGCCAGGGGGCCCATACGTAGCTCCTACGAGCAGTACTTC	CASSLGARGPIRSSYEQYF
13	TRBJ1-1	-	TRBV4-2	few	TGTGCCAGCAGCCAAGTTCTGGGAGCTGAAGCTTTCTTT	CASSQVLGAEAFF
12	TRBJ2-5	-	TRBV19	-	TGTGCCAGTACCGGATCGTCCGAGACCCAGTACTTC	CASTGSSETQYF
15	TRBJ2-7	TRBD1	TRBV9	-	TGTGCCAGCAGCCCAGCGGGGACAGGGATCTACGAGCAGTACTTC	CASSPAGTGIYEQYF
14	TRBJ1-6	-	TRBV5-5	-	TGTGCCAGCAGTGAGGGGTTACGGGGTTCACCCCTCCACTTT	CASSEGLRGSPLHF
14	TRBJ1-1	TRBD1	TRBV5-1	-	TGCGCCAGCAAAAGACAGGGAATGAACACTGAAGCTTTCTTT	CASKRQGMNTEAFF
13	TRBJ2-5	-	TRBV19	-	TGTGCCAGTAGTGCCACCCGCGGAGAGACCCAGTACTTC	CASSATRGETQYF
15	TRBJ1-5	-	TRBV5-6	-	TGTGCCAGCAGCTTGTCCCGGTATAGCAATCAGCCCCAGCATTTT	CASSLSRYSNQPQHF
14	TRBJ2-7	-	TRBV6-1	once	TGTGCCAGCAGTGAAGCGGGCAGCTCCTACGAGCAGTACTTC	CASSEAGSSYEQYF
14	TRBJ1-2	-	TRBV19	-	TGTGCCAGTAGTATAAAGCGGGATAACTATGGCTACACCTTC	CASSIKRDNYGYTF
14	TRBJ2-3	-	TRBV7-2	-	TGTGCCAGCAGCTTCAGGGTCATCGCAGATACGCAGTATTTT	CASSFRVIADTQYF
20	TRBJ2-1	TRBD2	TRBV19	-	TGTGCCAGTGACACCCAACGGGGAGGCGGGGGGATTAGCTCCTACAATGAGCAGTTCTTC	CASDTQRGGGGISSYNEQFF
14	TRBJ1-2	-	TRBV2	-	TGTGCCAGCGGCCCTCGTCGGTCTGACTATGGCTACACCTTC	CASGPRRSDYGYTF
15	TRBJ2-7	TRBD1	TRBV6-6	-	TGTGCCAGCAGTTACTCGGGGACAGGGTCCAACGAGCAGTACTTC	CASSYSGTGSNEQYF
17	TRBJ2-6	-	TRBV1	-	TGCACCAGCAGCGCTAGCGGGGGGGCGGCTGGGGCCAACGTCCTGACTTTC	CTSSASGGAAGANVLTF
12	TRBJ1-5	-	TRBV28	-	TGTGCCAGCAGTCCCCCCGCGGGGCCCCAGCATTTT	CASSPPAGPQHF
14	TRBJ2-7	TRBD1	TRBV7-9	-	TGTGCCAGCAGCGGGCGGACAGGGGGCTACGAGCAGTACTTC	CASSGRTGGYEQYF
14	TRBJ1-2	-	TRBV5-3	-	TGTGCCAGAAGCGGAGAGGGAGCTAACTATGGCTACACCTTC	CARSGEGANYGYTF
11	TRBJ2-1	-	TRBV19	once	TGTGCCAGTACCTCGTACAATGAGCAGTTCTTC	CASTSYNEQFF
14	TRBJ2-7	-	TRBV7-9	-	TGTGCCAGCAGCTTAGGCATCCGTGCCTACGAGCAGTACTTC	CASSLGIRAYEQYF
17	TRBJ2-2	-	TRBV7-2	-	TGTGCCAGCAGCCTAGACTTGGGTAGCGCTAACACCGGGGAGCTGTTTTTT	CASSLDLGSANTGELFF
16	TRBJ2-3	-	TRBV6-1	-	TGTGCCAGCAGTGAACCTTTCGGGGCGGACACAGATACGCAGTATTTT	CASSEPFGADTDTQYF
14	TRBJ2-1	-	TRBV10-2	-	TGCGCCAGCATGCGAGGGCCCCCCCCCAATGAGCAGTTCTTC	CASMRGPPPNEQFF
13	TRBJ1-2	TRBD1	TRBV19	-	TGTGCCAGTAGTCTGACAGGGGACTATGGCTACACCTTC	CASSLTGDYGYTF
19	TRBJ2-2	TRBD2	TRBV11-3	-	TGTGCCAGCAGCCCCACCTCGACTAGCGGGATTCTTAACACCGGGGAGCTGTTTTTT	CASSPTSTSGILNTGELFF
14	TRBJ2-7	-	TRBV6-1	-	TGTGCCAGCAGTGATAACCCACCTACCTACGAGCAGTACTTC	CASSDNPPTYEQYF
11	TRBJ1-2	-	TRBV20-1	few	TGCAGTGCTAGATCGGACCGCGGGCACACCTTC	CSARSDRGHTF
15	TRBJ1-4	-	TRBV5-6	-	TGTGCCAGCAGCTATGAACAGGGTGGGAATGAAAAACTGTTTTTT	CASSYEQGGNEKLFF
16	TRBJ2-3	TRBD2	TRBV2	-	TGTGCCAGCAGTGGACTAGCGGGATCTAGCACAGATACGCAGTATTTT	CASSGLAGSSTDTQYF
18	TRBJ2-1	-	TRBV4-3	-	TGCGCCAGCAGCCCCTCCCTAGACAGTAATAGGCCCTACAATGAGCAGTTCTTC	CASSPSLDSNRPYNEQFF
14	TRBJ2-4	TRBD2	TRBV6-6	-	TGTGCCACCTTGGGGGCAGCGGGAGAGAACATTCAGTACTTC	CATLGAAGENIQYF